This section outlines one T cell receptor (beta chain) sequence together with its context. Its antigen is as yet unknown. The source of the sample is a study of T cell responses to AZD1222 COVID-19 vaccine. As for the study in general: Second-dose intervals near 4 or 12 weeks were combined. Notes on the study in general: The sample set comprised mostly white British donors with more females, and clonal diversity was possibly underestimated.

V gave up 5 bases and J gave up 3 bases, with 13 bases separating them. CDR1 is GTSNPN, CDR2 SVGIG, per germline (reference sequence). The CDR3 has 14 amino acids. The repertoire was sequenced with immunoSEQ multiplex PCR; TCRdb's copy has only in-frame clones and lacks some. The data hold around 58,000 clones, with around four fifths observed a single time. The genes are TRBV30 and TRBJ2-2, with D possibly being TRBD2 (6 bases). Material: peripheral blood, obtained on day 0 of AZD1222 vaccination. This receptor was obtained from an adult in good health. The CDR3 DNA reads TGTGCCTGGGCGGGACTCGTATACACCGGGGAGCTGTTTTTT. Translation: CAWAGLVYTGELFF.